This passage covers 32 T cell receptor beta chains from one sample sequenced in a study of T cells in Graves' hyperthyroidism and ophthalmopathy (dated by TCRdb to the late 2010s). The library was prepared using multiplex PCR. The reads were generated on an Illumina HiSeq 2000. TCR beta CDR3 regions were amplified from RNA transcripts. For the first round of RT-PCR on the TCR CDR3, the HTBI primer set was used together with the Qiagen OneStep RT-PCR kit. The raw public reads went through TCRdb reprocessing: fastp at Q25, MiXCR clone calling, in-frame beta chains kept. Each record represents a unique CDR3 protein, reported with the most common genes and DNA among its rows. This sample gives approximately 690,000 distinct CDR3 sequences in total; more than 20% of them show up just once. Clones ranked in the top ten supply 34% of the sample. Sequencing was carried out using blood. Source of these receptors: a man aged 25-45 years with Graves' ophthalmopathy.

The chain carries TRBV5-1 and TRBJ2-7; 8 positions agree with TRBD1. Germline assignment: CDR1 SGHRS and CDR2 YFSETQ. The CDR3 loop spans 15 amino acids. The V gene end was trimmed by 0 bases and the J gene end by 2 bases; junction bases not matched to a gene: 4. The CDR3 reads CASSLGQGITYEQYF. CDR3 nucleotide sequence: TGCGCCAGCAGCTTGGGACAGGGGATAACCTACGAGCAGTACTTC.

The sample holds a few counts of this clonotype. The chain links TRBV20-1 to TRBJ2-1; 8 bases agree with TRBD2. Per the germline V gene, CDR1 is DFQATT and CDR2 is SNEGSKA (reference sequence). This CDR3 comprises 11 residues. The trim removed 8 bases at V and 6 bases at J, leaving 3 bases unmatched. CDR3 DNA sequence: TGCAGTCCCCGGGAGGGCAATGAGCAGTTCTTC. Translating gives CSPREGNEQFF.

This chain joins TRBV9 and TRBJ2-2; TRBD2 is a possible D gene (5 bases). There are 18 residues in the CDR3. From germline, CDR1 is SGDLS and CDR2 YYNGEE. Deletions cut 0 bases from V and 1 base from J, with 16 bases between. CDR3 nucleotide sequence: TGTGCCAGCAGCGTAGGTATGGGAGACCGGGGGAACACCGGGGAGCTGTTTTTT. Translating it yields CASSVGMGDRGNTGELFF.

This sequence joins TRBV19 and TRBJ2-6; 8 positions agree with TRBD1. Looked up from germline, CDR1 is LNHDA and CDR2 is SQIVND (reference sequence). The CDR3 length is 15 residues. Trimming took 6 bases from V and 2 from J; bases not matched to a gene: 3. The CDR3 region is CASRDRGTGANVLTF. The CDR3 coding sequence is TGTGCCAGTAGAGACAGGGGAACTGGGGCCAACGTCCTGACTTTC. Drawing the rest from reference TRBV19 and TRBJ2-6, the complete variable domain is DGGITQSPKYLFRKEGQNVTLSCEQNLNHDAMYWYRQDPGQGLRLIYYSQIVNDFQKGDIAEGYSVSREKKESFPLTVTSAQKNPTAFYLCASRDRGTGANVLTFGAGSRLTVL.

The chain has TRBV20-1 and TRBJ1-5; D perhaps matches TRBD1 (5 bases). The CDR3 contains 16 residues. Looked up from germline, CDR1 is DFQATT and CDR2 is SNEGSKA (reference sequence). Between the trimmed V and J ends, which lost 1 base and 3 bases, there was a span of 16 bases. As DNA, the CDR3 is TGCAGTGCTAGAGGGGGGGTACCACAAACCAATCAGCCCCAGCATTTT. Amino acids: CSARGGVPQTNQPQHF.

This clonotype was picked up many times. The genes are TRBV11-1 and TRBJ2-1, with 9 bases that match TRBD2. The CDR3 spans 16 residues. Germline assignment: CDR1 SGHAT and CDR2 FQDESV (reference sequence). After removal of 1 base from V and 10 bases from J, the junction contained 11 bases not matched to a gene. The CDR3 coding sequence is TGTGCCAGCAGCTTAGTGGCTAGCGGGAAGCGGGGGGAGCAGTTCTTC. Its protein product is CASSLVASGKRGEQFF.

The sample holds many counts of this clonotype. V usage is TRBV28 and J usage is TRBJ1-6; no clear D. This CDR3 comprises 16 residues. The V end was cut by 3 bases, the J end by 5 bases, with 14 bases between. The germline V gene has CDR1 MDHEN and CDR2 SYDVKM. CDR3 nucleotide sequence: TGTGCCAGCAGTTTCCCGAGAAGTGAGGATAATTCACCCCTCCACTTT. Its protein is CASSFPRSEDNSPLHF. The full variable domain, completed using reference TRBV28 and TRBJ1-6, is DVKVTQSSRYLVKRTGEKVFLECVQDMDHENMFWYRQDPGLGLRLIYFSYDVKMKEKGDIPEGYSVSREKKERFSLILESASTNQTSMYLCASSFPRSEDNSPLHFGNGTRLTVT.

The CDR3 region is CASSLGGDADTQYF. In DNA, the CDR3 is TGTGCCAGCAGCCTGGGGGGGGACGCAGATACGCAGTATTTT. J is TRBJ2-3 and V is TRBV5-4; 7 bases match TRBD2. The CDR3 contains 14 residues. Germline values: CDR1 SGHNT, CDR2 YYREEE (reference sequence). The trim removed 4 bases at V and 4 bases at J, leaving 6 bases unmatched. Filled out from reference TRBV5-4 and TRBJ2-3, the complete variable domain reads ETGVTQSPTHLIKTRGQQVTLRCSSQSGHNTVSWYQQALGQGPQFIFQYYREEENGRGNFPPRFSGLQFPNYSSELNVNALELDDSALYLCASSLGGDADTQYFGPGTRLTVL.

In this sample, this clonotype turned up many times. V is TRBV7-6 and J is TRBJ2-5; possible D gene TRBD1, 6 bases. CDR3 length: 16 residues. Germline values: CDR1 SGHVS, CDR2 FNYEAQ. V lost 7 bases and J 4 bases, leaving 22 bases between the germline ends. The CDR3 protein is CASTLRTERLGETQYF. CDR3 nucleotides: TGTGCCAGCACCCTCCGGACAGAGAGGTTAGGAGAGACCCAGTACTTC.

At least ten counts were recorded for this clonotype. The chain's CDR3 is CASSEVWESTDTQYF. DNA of the CDR3: TGTGCCAGCAGTGAAGTTTGGGAATCCACAGATACGCAGTATTTT. The chain recombines TRBV2 with TRBJ2-3; no definite D call. V lost 1 base and J 2 bases, leaving 10 bases between the germline ends. CDR1 SNHLY and CDR2 FYNNEI come from the germline V gene. The CDR3 is made up of 15 amino acids.

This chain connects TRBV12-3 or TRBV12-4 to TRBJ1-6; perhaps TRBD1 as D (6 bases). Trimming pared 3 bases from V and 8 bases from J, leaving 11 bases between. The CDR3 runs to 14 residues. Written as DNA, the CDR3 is TGTGCCAGCAGTTTGGGGGGGCGGTATTCACCCCTCCACTTT. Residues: CASSLGGRYSPLHF.

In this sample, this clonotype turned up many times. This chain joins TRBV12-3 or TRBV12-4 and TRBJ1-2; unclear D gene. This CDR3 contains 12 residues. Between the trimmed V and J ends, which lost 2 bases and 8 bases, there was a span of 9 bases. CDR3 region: CASSLRLAGYTF. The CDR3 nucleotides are TGTGCCAGCAGTTTAAGGTTGGCGGGCTACACCTTC.

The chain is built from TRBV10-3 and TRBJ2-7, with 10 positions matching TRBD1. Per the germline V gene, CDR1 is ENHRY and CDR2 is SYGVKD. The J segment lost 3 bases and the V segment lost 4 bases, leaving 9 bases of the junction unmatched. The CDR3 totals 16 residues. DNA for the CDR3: TGTGCCATCAGTGGGGACAGGGGTTCTAAATTCTACGAGCAGTACTTC. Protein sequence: CAISGDRGSKFYEQYF.

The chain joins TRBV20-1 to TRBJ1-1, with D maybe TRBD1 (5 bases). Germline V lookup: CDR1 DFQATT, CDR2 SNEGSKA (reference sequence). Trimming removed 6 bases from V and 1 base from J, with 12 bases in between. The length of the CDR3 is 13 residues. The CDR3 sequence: CSAGEGRNTEAFF. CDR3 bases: TGCAGTGCGGGCGAGGGGAGGAACACTGAAGCTTTCTTT.

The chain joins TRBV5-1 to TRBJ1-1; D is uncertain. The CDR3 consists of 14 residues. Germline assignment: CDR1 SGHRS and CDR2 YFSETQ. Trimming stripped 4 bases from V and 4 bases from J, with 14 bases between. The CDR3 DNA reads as TGCGCCAGCAGCCCTGCTGCACAGCGCACTGAAGCTTTCTTT. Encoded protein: CASSPAAQRTEAFF.

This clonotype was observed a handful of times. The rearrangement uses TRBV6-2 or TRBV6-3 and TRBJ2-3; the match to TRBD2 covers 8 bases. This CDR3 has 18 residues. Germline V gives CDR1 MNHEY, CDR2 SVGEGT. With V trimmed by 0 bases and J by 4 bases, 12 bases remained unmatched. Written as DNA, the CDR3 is TGTGCCAGCAGTTACTCGATAGGAGCGGGAGCATCGGCAGATACGCAGTATTTT. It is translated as CASSYSIGAGASADTQYF.

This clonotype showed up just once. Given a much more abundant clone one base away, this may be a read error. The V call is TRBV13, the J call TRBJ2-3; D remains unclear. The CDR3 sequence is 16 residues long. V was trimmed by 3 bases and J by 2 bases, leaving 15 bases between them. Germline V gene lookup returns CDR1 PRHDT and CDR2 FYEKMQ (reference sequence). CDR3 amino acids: CASSFGRSWNTDTQYF. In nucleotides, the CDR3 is TGTGCCAGCAGCTTCGGGCGGAGCTGGAACACAGATACGCAGTATTTT.

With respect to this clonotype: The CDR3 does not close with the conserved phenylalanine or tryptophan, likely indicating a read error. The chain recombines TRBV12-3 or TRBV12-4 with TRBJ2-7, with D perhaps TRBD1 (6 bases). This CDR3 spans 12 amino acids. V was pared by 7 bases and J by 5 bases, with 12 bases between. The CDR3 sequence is CASTLTGHEQYS. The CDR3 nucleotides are TGTGCCAGCACCCTGACAGGACACGAGCAGTACTCC.

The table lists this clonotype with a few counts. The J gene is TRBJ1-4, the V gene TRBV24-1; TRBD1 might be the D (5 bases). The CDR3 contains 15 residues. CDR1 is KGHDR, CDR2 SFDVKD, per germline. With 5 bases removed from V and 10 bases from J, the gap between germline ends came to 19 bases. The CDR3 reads CATSAAGRGPSKLFF. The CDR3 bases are TGTGCCACCAGTGCCGCGGGGAGGGGACCGTCAAAACTGTTTTTT.

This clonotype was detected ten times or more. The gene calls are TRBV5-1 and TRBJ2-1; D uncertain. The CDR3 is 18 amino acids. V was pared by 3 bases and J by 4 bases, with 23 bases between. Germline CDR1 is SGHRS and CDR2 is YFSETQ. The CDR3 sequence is CASSSPRDREAVYNEQFF. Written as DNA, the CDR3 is TGCGCCAGCAGCTCCCCCCGAGACCGTGAGGCGGTATACAATGAGCAGTTCTTC.

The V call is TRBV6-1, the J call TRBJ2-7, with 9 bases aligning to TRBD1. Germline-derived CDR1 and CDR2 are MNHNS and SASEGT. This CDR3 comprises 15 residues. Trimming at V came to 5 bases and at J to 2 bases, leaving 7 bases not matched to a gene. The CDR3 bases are TGTGCCAGCAGTCCTCTCCGGGACAGGGCCTACGAGCAGTACTTC. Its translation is CASSPLRDRAYEQYF.

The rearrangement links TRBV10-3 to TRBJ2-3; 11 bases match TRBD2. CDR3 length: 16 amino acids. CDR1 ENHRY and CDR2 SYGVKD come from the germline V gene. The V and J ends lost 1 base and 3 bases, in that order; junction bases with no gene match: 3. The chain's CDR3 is CAISELTSGRTDTQYF. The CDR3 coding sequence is TGTGCCATCAGTGAGTTAACTAGCGGGAGAACAGATACGCAGTATTTT.

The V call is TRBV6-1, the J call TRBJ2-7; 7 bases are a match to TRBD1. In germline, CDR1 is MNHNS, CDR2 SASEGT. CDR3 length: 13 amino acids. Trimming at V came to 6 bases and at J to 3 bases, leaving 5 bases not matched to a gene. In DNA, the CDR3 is TGTGCCAGCAGGTGGGGACAGTACTACGAGCAGTACTTC. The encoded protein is CASRWGQYYEQYF.

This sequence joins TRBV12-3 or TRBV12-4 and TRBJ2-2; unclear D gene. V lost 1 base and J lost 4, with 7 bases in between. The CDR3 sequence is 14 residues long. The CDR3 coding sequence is TGTGCCAGCAGTTTAGTCGATCCCACCGGGGAGCTGTTTTTT. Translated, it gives CASSLVDPTGELFF.

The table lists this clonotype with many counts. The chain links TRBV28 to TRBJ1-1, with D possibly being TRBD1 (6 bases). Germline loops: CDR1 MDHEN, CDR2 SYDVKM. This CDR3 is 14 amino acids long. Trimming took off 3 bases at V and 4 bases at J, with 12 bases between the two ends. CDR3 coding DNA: TGTGCCAGCAGTTTGGGGACACGGGGCACTGAAGCTTTCTTT. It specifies CASSLGTRGTEAFF.

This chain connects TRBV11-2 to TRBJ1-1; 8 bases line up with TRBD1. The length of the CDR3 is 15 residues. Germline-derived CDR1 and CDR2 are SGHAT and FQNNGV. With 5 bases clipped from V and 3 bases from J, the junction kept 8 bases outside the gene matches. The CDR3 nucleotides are TGTGCCAGCAGCGTTCAGGGGGCGCGCCACACTGAAGCTTTCTTT. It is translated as CASSVQGARHTEAFF.

CDR3 loop: CAIERQDTQYF. Here the CDR3 DNA reads TGTGCCATTGAGAGGCAAGATACGCAGTATTTT. J is TRBJ2-3 and V is TRBV28; D call uncertain. Germline lookup yields CDR1 MDHEN and CDR2 SYDVKM. The CDR3 spans 11 residues. V was trimmed by 10 bases and J by 5 bases, leaving 10 bases between them.

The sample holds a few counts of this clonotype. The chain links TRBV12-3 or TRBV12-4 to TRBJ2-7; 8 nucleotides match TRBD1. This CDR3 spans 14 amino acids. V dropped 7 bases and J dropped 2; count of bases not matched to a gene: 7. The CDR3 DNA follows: TGTGCCAGCACTGCGACAGGGGAGGCCTACGAGCAGTACTTC. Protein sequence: CASTATGEAYEQYF.

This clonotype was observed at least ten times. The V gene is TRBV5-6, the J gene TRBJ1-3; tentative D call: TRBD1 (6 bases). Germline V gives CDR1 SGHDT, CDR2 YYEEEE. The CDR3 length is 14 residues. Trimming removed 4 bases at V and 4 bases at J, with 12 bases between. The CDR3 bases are TGTGCCAGCAGCCCACTGACAGGAGGAAACACCATATATTTT. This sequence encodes CASSPLTGGNTIYF.

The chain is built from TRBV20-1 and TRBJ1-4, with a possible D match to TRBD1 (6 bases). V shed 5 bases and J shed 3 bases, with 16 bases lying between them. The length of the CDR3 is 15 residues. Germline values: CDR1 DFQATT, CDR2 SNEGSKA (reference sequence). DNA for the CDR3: TGCAGTGCTTCGGACCCCAGGGGTGCTAATGAAAAACTGTTTTTT. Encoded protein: CSASDPRGANEKLFF.

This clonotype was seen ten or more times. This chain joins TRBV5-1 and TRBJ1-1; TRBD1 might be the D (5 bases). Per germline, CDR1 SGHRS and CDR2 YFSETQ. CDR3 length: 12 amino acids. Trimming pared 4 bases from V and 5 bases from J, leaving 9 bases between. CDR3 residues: CASSDQGTEAFF. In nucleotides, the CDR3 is TGCGCCAGCAGCGATCAGGGAACTGAAGCTTTCTTT.

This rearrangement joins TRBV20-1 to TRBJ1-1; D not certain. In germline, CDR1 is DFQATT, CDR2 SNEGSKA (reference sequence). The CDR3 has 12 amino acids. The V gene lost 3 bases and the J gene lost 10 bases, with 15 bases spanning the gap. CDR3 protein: CSARPPRLGAFF. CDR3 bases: TGCAGTGCTAGGCCCCCTCGGTTGGGAGCTTTCTTT.